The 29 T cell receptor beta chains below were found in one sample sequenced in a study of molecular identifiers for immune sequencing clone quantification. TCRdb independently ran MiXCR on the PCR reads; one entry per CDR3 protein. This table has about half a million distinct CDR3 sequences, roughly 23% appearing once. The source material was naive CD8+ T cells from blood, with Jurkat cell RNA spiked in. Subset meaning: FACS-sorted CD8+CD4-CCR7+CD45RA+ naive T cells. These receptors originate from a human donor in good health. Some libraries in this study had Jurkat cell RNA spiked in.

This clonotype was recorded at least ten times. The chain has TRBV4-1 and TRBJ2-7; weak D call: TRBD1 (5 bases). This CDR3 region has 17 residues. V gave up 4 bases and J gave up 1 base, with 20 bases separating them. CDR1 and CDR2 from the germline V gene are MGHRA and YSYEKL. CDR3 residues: CASSPFATEDASYEQYF. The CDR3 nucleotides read TGCGCCAGCAGCCCTTTCGCGACAGAGGACGCTTCCTACGAGCAGTACTTC.

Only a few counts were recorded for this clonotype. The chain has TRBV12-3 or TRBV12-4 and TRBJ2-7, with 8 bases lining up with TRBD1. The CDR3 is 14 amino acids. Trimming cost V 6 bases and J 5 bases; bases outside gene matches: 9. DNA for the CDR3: TGTGCCAGCAGAACCGGGACAGGAGCCCACGAGCAGTACTTC. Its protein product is CASRTGTGAHEQYF.

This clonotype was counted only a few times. CDR3 loop: CASSSPYMGTEAFF. CDR3 coding DNA: TGTGCCAGCAGTTCCCCTTACATGGGCACTGAAGCTTTCTTT. The chain joins TRBV12-3 or TRBV12-4 to TRBJ1-1; D not certain. V shed 4 bases and J shed 4 bases, with 13 bases lying between them. This CDR3 region has 14 residues.

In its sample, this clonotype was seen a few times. In DNA form, the CDR3 reads TGTGCCAGCAGCCCGAGACTAGCGGGGCCGTCCTACAATGAGCAGTTCTTC. It encodes CASSPRLAGPSYNEQFF. This chain uses TRBV9 with TRBJ2-1; 11 bases match TRBD2. J gave up 1 base and V 4 bases, and 7 bases lay outside the gene matches. Germline V CDR1 and CDR2: SGDLS, YYNGEE. The CDR3 covers 17 residues.

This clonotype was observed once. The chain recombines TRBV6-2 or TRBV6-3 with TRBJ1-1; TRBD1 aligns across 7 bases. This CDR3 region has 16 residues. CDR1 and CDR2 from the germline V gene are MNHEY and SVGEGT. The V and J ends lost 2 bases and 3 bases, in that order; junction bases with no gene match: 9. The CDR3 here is CASSYRRDSIYTEAFF. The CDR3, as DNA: TGTGCCAGCAGTTACCGTCGGGACAGCATCTACACTGAAGCTTTCTTT.

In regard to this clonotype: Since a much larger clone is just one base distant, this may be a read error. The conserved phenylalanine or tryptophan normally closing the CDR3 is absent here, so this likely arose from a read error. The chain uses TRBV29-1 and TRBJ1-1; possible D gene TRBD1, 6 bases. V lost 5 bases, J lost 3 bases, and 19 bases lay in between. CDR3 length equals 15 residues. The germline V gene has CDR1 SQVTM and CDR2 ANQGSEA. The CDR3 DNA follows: TGCAGCGTTCCCGCCCGAGGAGGGGGGGACACTGAAGCTTTCTCT. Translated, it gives CSVPARGGGDTEAFS.

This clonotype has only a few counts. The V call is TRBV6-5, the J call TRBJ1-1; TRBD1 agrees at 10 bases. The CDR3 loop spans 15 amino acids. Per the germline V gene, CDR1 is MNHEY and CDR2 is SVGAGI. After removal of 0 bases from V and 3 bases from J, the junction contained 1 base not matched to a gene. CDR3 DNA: TGTGCCAGCAGTTACTCAGGGACAGGGGACACTGAAGCTTTCTTT. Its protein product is CASSYSGTGDTEAFF.

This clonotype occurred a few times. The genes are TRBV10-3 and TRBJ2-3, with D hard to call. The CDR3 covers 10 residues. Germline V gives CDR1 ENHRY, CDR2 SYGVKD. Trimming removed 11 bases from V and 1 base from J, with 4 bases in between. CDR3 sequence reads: CAVGTDTQYF. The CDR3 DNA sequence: TGTGCCGTGGGCACAGATACGCAGTATTTT.

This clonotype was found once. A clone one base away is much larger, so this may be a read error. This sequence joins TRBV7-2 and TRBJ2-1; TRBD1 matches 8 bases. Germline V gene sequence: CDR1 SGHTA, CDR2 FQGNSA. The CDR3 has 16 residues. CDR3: CASSFPGGVLYNEQLF. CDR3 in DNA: TGTGCCAGCAGCTTCCCAGGGGGCGTCCTCTACAATGAGCAGCTCTTC.

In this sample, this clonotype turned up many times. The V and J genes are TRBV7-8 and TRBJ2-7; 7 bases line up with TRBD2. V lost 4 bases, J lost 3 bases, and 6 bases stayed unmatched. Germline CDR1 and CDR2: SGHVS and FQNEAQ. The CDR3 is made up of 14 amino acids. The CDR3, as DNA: TGTGCCAGCAGCTCCACGGGAGGACACTACGAGCAGTACTTC. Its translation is CASSSTGGHYEQYF.

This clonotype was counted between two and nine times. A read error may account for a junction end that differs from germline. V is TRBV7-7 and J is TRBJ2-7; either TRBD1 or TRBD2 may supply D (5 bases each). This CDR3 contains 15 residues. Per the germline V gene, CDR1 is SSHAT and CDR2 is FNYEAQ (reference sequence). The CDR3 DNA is TGTGCTAGCAGCCACGGGGCCGGTGGGGCCTACGAGCAGTACTTC. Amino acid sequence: CASSHGAGGAYEQYF.

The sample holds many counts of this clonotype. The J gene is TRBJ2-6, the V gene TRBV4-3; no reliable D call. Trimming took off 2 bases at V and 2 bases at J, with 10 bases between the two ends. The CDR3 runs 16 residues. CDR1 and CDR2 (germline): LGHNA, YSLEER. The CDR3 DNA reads TGCGCCAGCAGCCAATGGGTGCGAGCTGGGGCCAACGTCCTGACTTTC. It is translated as CASSQWVRAGANVLTF.

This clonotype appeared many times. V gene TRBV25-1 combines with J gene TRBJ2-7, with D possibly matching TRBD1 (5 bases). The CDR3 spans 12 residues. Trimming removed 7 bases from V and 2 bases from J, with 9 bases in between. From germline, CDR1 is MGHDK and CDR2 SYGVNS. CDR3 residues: CASKKDTYEQYF. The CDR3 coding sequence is TGTGCCAGCAAAAAGGACACCTACGAGCAGTACTTC.

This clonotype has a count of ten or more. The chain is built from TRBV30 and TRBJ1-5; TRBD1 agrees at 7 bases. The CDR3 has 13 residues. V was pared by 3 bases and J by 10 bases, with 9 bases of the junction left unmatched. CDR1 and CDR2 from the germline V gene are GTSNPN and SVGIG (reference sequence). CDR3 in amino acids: CAWRERGLGPQHF. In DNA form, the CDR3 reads TGTGCCTGGAGGGAGAGGGGGCTGGGTCCCCAGCATTTT.

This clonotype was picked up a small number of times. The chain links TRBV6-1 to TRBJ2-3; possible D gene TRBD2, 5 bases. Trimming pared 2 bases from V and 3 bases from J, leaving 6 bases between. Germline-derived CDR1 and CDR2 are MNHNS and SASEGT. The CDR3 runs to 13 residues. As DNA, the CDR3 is TGTGCCAGCAGTGAATGGAGGACAGATACGCAGTATTTT. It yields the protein CASSEWRTDTQYF.

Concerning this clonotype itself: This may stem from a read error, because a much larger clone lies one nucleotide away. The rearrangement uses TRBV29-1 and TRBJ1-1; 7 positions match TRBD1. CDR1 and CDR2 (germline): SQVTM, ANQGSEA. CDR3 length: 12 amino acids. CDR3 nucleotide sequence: TGCAACCTCCAACTCGGGACAGCTGAAGCTTTCTTT. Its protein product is CNLQLGTAEAFF.

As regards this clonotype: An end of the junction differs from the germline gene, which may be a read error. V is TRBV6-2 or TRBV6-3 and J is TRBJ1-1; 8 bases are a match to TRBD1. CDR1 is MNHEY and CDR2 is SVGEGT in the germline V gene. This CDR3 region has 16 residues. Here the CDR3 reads CASRYWTGSMNTEAFF. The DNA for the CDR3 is TGTGCCAGCAGATACTGGACAGGGAGTATGAACACTGAAGCTTTCTTT.

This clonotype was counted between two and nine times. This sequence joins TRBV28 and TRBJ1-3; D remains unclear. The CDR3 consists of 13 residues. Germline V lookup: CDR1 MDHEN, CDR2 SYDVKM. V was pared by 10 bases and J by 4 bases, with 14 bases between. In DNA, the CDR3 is TGTGCCAACTCGGGCAGGTCCGGAAACACCATATATTTT. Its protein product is CANSGRSGNTIYF. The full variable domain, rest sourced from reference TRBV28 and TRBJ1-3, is DVKVTQSSRYLVKRTGEKVFLECVQDMDHENMFWYRQDPGLGLRLIYFSYDVKMKEKGDIPEGYSVSREKKERFSLILESASTNQTSMYLCANSGRSGNTIYFGEGSWLTVV.

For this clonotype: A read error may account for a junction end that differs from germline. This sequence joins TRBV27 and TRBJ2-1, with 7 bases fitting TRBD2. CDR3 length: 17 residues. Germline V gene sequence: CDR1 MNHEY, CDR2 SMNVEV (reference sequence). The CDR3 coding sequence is TGTGCCAGCAGTTTAACACCCGCTAGCGGTTCCTACAATGAGCAGCTCTTC. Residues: CASSLTPASGSYNEQLF.

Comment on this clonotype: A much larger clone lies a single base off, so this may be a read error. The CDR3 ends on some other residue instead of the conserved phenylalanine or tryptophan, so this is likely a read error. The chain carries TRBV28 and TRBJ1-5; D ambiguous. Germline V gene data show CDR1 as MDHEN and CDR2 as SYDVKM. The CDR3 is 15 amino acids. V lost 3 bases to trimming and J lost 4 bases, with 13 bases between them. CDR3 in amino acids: CASSLRPIRNQPQHL. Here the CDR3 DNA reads TGTGCCAGCAGTTTGAGGCCGATCAGGAATCAGCCCCAGCATCTT.

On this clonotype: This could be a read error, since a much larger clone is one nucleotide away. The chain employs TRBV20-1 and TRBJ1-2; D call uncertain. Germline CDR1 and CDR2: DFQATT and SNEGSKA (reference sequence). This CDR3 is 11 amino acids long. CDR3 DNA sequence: TGCAGTGCTGGAGATTACTATGGCTACACCTTC. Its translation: CSAGDYYGYTF.

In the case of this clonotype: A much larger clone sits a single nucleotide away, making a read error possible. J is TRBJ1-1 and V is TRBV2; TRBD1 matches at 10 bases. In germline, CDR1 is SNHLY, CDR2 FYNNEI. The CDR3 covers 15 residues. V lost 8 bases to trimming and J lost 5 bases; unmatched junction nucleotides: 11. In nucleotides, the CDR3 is TGTGCCAGCGGTTACGGACAGGGGGATTGGACTGAAGCTTTCTTT. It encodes CASGYGQGDWTEAFF.

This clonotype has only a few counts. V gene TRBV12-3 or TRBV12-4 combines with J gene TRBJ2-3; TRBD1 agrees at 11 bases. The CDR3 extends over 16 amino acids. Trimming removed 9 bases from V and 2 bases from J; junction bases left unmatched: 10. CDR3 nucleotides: TGTGCCAGTTCTTTCCGGGACAGGGGGATCACAGATACGCAGTATTTT. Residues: CASSFRDRGITDTQYF.

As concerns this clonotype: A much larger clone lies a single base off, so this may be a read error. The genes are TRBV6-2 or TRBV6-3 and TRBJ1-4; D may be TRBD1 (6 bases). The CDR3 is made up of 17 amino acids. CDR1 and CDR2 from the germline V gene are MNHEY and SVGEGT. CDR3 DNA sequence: TGTGCCAGCAGTTACGTCGCAGGGGAGTCAACTAATGAAAAACTGCTTTTT. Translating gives CASSYVAGESTNEKLLF.

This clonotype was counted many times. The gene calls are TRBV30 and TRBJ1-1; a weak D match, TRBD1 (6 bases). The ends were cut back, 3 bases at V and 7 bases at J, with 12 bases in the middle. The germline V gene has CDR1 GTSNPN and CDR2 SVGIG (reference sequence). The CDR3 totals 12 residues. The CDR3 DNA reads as TGTGCCTGGAGATCACAGGGCGTTGAAGCTTTCTTT. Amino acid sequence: CAWRSQGVEAFF.

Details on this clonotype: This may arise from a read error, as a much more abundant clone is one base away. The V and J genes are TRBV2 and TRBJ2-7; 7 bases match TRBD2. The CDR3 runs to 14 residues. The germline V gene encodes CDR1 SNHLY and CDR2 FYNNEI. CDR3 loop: CASSRLAYPYGQYF. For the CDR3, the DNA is TGTGCCAGCAGTCGACTAGCCTACCCCTACGGGCAGTACTTC.

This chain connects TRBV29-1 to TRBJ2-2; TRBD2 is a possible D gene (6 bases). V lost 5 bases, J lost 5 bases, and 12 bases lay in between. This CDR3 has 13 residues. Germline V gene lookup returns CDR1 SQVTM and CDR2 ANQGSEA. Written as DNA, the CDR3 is TGCAGCGTTCTGGGAGGATGGACCGGGGAGCTGTTTTTT. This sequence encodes CSVLGGWTGELFF.

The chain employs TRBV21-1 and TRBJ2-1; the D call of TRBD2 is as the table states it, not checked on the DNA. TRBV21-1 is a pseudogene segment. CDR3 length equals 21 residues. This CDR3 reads CASSRSPSSESGTSPYNEQFF. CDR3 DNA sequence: TGTGCCAGCAGCCGGTCCCCCAGCTCAGAAAGCGGGACTTCCCCCTACAATGAGCAGTTCTTC.

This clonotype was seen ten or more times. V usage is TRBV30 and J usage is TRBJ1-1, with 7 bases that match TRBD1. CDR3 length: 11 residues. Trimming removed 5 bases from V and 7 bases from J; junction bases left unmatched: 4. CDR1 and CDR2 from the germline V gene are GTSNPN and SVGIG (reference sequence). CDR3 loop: CAWAQGDEAFF. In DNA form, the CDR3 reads TGTGCCTGGGCCCAGGGGGATGAAGCTTTCTTT.